This TCR beta chain appears in the sequencing data of a study of CDR3 diversity in severe acne. This clonotype is medium-sized. Each CDR3 protein gets one entry after TCRdb re-called the PCR reads with MiXCR. The sample includes over 70,000 distinct CDR3 sequences, 45% to 55% of them seen just once. V shed 7 bases and J shed 2 bases, with 11 bases lying between them. The CDR3 is 13 amino acids. Germline V CDR1 and CDR2: WSHSY, SAAADI. The sample consisted of blood. V gene TRBV10-2 combines with J gene TRBJ2-5, with D possibly being TRBD1 or TRBD2 (5 bases each). The sequence was obtained from a male donor in good health, without acne. DNA for the CDR3: TGCGCCAGCAACCGGGACCTACAAGAGACCCAGTACTTC. This codes for CASNRDLQETQYF.